The following is a T cell receptor (beta chain) sequence with its context. Its antigen is as yet unknown. These data originate in a study of cytomegalovirus exposure and HLA in healthy donors. Study conclusions and caveats: The tendency of first-cohort TCR clusters to co-occur in the roughly 130 validation repertoires emerged from a later analysis.

The J segment lost 5 bases and the V segment lost 5 bases, leaving 9 bases of the junction unmatched. Germline CDR1 and CDR2: MNHEY and SVGAGI. The CDR3 runs 15 residues. The study drew the donors from its roughly 110-subject validation cohort, separate from the roughly 670-subject first cohort. Assay: immunoSEQ multiplex PCR; the TCRdb copy retains only in-frame clones and omits some. The sample holds around 140,000 clones; less than 95% are singletons and the top ten take 1.5% to 2%. The source is a man between 18 and 29 years old in good health and CMV-seropositive. The sequencing sample was made of PBMCs. The chain carries TRBV6-5 and TRBJ1-5; the match to TRBD1 covers 7 bases. The CDR3 reads CASSPGGQIYQPQHF. The CDR3 region has the DNA TGTGCCAGCAGTCCAGGGGGGCAGATCTATCAGCCCCAGCATTTT.